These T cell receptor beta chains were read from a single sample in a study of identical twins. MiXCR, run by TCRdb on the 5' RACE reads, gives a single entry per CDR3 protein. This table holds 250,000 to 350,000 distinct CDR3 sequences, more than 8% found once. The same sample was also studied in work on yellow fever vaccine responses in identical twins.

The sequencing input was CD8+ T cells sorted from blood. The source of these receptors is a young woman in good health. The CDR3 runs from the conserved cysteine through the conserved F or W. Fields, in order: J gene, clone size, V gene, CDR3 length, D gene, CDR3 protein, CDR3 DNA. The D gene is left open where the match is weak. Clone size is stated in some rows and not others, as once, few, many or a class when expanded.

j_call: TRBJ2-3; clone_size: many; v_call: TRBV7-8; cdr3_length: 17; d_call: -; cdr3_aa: CASSPNSAAVSTDTQYF; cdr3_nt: TGTGCCAGCAGCCCTAATAGTGCAGCTGTTAGCACAGATACGCAGTATTTT
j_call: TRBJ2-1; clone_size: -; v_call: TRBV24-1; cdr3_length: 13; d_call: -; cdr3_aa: CATSYRSSSEQFF; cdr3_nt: TGTGCCACCAGTTACCGGAGCTCGAGTGAGCAGTTCTTC
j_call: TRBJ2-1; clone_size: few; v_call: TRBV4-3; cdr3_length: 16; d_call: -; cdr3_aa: CASSQDGSGSYNEQFF; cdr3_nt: TGCGCCAGCAGCCAAGACGGGAGCGGCTCCTACAATGAGCAGTTCTTC
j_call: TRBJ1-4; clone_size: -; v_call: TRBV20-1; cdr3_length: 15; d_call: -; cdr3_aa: CSARGEGDVGEKLFF; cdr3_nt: TGCAGTGCTAGAGGGGAGGGAGACGTCGGTGAAAAACTGTTTTTT
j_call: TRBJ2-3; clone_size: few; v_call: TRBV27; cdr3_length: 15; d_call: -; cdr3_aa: CASNSLEGIWHTQYF; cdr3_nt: TGTGCCAGCAATAGCTTAGAGGGGATATGGCATACGCAGTATTTT
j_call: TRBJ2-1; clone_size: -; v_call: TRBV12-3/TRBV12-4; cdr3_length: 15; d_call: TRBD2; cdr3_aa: CASSSWTSGHNEQFF; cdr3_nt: TGTGCCAGCAGTTCTTGGACTAGCGGGCACAATGAGCAGTTCTTC
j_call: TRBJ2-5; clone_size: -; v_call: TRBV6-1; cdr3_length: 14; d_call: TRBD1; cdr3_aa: CASSGWDREETQYF; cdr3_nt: TGTGCCAGCAGTGGATGGGACAGAGAAGAGACCCAGTACTTC
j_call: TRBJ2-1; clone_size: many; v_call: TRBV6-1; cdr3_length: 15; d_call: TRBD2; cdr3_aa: CASSNSGSLYNEQFF; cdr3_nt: TGTGCCAGCTCGAATAGCGGGAGTCTCTACAATGAGCAGTTCTTC
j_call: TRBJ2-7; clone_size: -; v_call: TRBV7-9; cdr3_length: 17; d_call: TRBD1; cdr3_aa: CASSGDHPGQGAHEQYF; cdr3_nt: TGTGCCAGCAGCGGAGATCATCCGGGACAGGGGGCCCACGAGCAGTACTTC
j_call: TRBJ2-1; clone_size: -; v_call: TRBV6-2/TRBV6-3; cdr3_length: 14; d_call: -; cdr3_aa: CASRDTRLRGEQFF; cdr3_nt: TGTGCCAGCAGAGACACTAGGCTGCGGGGTGAGCAGTTCTTC
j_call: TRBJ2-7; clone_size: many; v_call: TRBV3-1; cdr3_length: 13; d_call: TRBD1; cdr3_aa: CAIGQAKSHEQYF; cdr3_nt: TGTGCCATAGGACAGGCAAAGAGCCACGAGCAGTACTTC
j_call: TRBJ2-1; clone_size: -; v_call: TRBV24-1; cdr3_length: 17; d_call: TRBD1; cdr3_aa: CATSDAITGGSYNEQFF; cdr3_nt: TGTGCCACCAGTGATGCAATAACAGGGGGCTCCTACAATGAGCAGTTCTTC
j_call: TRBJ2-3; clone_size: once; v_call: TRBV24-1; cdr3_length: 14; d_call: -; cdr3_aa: CATSDERGPDTQYF; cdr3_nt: TGTGCCACCAGTGACGAGAGAGGGCCAGATACGCAGTATTTT
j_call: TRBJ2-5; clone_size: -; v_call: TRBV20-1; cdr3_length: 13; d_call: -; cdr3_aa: CSADSQDQETQYF; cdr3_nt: TGCAGTGCCGACTCTCAGGACCAAGAGACCCAGTACTTC
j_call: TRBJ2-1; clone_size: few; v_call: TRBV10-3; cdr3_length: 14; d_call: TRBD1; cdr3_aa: CAISQTGMINEQFF; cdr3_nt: TGTGCCATCAGTCAGACAGGGATGATTAATGAGCAGTTCTTC
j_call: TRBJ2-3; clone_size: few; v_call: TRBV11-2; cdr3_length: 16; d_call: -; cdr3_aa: CASSFPDSETTDTQYF; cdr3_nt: TGTGCCAGCAGCTTTCCGGACTCAGAAACCACAGATACGCAGTATTTT
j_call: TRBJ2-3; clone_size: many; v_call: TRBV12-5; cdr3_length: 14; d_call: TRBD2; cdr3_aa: CASGFGGSTDTQYF; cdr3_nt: TGTGCTAGTGGTTTCGGGGGGAGCACAGATACGCAGTATTTT
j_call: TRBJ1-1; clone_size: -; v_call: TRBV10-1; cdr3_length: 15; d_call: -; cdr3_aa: CASRAAGQENTEAFF; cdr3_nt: TGCGCCAGCAGAGCGGCGGGGCAGGAGAACACTGAAGCTTTCTTT
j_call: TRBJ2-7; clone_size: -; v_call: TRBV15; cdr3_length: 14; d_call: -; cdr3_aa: CAIVNPGTHYEQYF; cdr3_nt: TGTGCCATCGTAAACCCTGGGACCCACTACGAGCAGTACTTC
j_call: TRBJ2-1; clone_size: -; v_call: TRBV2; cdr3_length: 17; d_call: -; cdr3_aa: CVSSEDQVQGNYNEQFF; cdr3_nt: TGTGTCAGCAGTGAAGATCAGGTCCAGGGGAACTACAATGAGCAGTTCTTC
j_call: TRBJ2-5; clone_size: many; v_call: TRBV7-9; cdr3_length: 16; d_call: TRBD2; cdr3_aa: CASSSTSGGVRETQYF; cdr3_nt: TGTGCCAGCAGCTCAACTAGCGGGGGGGTACGAGAGACCCAGTACTTC
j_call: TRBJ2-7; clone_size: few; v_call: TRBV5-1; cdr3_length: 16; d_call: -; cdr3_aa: CASSLGGPLGSYEQYF; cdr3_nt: TGCGCCAGCAGCTTGGGAGGTCCATTAGGCTCCTACGAGCAGTACTTC
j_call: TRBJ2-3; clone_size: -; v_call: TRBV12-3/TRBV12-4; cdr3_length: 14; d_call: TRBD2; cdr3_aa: CASRSGGAVDTQYF; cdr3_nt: TGTGCCAGTCGTAGCGGGGGGGCAGTAGATACGCAGTATTTT
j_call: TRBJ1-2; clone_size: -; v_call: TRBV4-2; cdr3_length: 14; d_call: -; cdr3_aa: CASSQGPGPYGYTF; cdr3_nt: TGTGCCAGCAGCCAAGGCCCGGGGCCGTATGGCTACACCTTC
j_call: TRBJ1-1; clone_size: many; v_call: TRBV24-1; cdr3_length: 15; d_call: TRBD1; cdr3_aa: CATTRQGGLVTEAFF; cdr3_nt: TGTGCCACCACCCGACAGGGAGGTTTGGTCACTGAAGCTTTCTTT
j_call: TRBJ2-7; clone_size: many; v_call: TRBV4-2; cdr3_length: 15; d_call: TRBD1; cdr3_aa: CASSLEGTGGHEQYF; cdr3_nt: TGTGCCAGCAGCCTAGAAGGGACAGGGGGACACGAGCAGTACTTC
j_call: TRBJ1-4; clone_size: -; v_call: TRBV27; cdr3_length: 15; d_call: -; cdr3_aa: CASSTRHSLNEKLFF; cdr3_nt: TGTGCCAGCAGTACCCGACACTCTCTAAATGAAAAACTGTTTTTT
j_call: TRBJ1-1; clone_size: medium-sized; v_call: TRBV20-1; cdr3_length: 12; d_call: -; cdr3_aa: CSASSGETEAFF; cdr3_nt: TGCAGTGCGAGCTCAGGGGAAACTGAAGCTTTCTTT
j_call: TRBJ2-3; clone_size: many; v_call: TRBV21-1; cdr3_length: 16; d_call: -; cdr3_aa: CASSKEPKERPDTQYF; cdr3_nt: TGTGCCAGCAGCAAAGAGCCTAAAGAGCGTCCGGATACGCAGTATTTT
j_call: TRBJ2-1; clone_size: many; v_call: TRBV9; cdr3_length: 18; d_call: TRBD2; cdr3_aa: CASSVGTSGESSYNEQFF; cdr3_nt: TGTGCCAGCAGCGTAGGGACTAGCGGGGAGAGCTCCTACAATGAGCAGTTCTTC
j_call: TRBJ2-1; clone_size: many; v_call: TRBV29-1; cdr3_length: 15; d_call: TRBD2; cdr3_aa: CSVDRGRAGRGEQFF; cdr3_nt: TGCAGCGTTGATCGTGGGAGGGCCGGTAGGGGTGAGCAGTTCTTC
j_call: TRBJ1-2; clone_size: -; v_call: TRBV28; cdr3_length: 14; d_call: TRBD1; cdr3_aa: CASSLNTGAYGYTF; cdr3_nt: TGTGCCAGCAGTTTAAACACAGGGGCCTATGGCTACACCTTC
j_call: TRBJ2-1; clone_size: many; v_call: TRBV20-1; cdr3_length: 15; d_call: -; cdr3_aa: CSARGFVTSYNEQFF; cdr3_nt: TGCAGTGCTAGAGGGTTCGTCACCTCCTACAATGAGCAGTTCTTC
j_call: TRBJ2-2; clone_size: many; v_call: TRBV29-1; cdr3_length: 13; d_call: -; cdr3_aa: CSVEYWGTGELFF; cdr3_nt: TGCAGCGTTGAATATTGGGGCACCGGGGAGCTGTTTTTT
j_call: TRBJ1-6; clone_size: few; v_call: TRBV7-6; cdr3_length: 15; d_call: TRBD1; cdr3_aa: CASSPGTGNISPLHF; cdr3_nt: TGTGCCAGCAGCCCCGGGACAGGGAATATTTCACCCCTCCACTTT
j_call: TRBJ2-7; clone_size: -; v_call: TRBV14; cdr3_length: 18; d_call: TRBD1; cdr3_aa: CASSQRTGDNRIPYEQYF; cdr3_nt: TGTGCCAGCAGCCAACGGACAGGCGATAACCGGATTCCCTACGAGCAGTACTTC
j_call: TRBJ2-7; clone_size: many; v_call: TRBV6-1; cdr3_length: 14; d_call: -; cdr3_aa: CASSQEGRNYEQYF; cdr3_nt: TGTGCCAGCAGCCAAGAGGGACGGAACTACGAGCAGTACTTC
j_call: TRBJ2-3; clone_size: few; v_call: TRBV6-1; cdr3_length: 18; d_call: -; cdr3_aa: CASSATPNSGYSTDTQYF; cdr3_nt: TGTGCCAGCAGTGCTACACCAAATAGCGGATACAGCACAGATACGCAGTATTTT
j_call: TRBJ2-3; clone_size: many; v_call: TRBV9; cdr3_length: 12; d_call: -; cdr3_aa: CASSVNTDTQYF; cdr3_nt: TGTGCCAGCAGCGTTAACACAGATACGCAGTATTTT